This is a list of T cell receptor beta chains from one sample in a study of PD-L1 blockade in urothelial cancer. Sequencing was performed with immunoSEQ multiplex PCR; in TCRdb, only in-frame clones are kept and a portion is missing. The data show approximately 32,000 clones, with over 75% seen just once and 3.5% held by the top ten. The material was PBMCs, obtained around atezolizumab (anti-PD-L1) treatment. The source of these receptors is a man in his sixties or seventies with urothelial cancer. Both conserved end residues are part of each CDR3. A D gene is named only where the DNA matches it firmly. Size is stated for part of the rows, as once, few or many counts, or as a class when the clone is expanded.

D gene	clone size	CDR3 length	V gene	J gene	CDR3 protein	CDR3 DNA
TRBD1	.	13	TRBV6-1	TRBJ2-7	CASSERGDSEQYF	TGTGCCAGCAGTGAAAGAGGGGACAGCGAGCAGTACTTC
.	.	16	TRBV15	TRBJ2-7	CATSRDGQGRRYEQYF	TGTGCCACCAGCAGAGACGGCCAGGGGAGAAGGTACGAGCAGTACTTC
.	.	13	TRBV5-4	TRBJ1-1	CASSLARNTEAFF	TGTGCCAGCAGCTTGGCCAGAAACACTGAAGCTTTCTTT
TRBD2	.	15	TRBV5-5	TRBJ2-1	CASSLGLAEYNEQFF	TGTGCCAGCAGTTTGGGACTAGCTGAGTACAATGAGCAGTTCTTC
TRBD1	.	14	TRBV19	TRBJ1-2	CASSPGQGNYGYTF	TGTGCCAGTAGTCCGGGACAGGGTAACTATGGCTACACCTTC
TRBD1	once	16	TRBV7-2	TRBJ1-5	CASSLAGQGGNQPQHF	TGTGCCAGCAGCTTAGCGGGACAGGGAGGCAATCAGCCCCAGCATTTT
TRBD1	.	16	TRBV9	TRBJ1-2	CASSRGGREVGYGYTF	TGTGCCAGCAGCAGAGGGGGCAGGGAGGTCGGCTATGGCTACACCTTC
TRBD1	.	12	TRBV6-1	TRBJ1-5	CASKGAGQPQHF	TGTGCCAGCAAGGGGGCTGGGCAGCCCCAGCATTTT
.	.	11	TRBV25-1	TRBJ1-1	CASSVGPRAFF	TGTGCCAGCAGCGTGGGCCCCAGGGCTTTCTTT
TRBD1	.	15	TRBV7-2	TRBJ1-4	CASSLGQGLWEKLFF	TGTGCCAGCAGCTTAGGACAGGGGCTGTGGGAAAAACTGTTTTTT
.	.	15	TRBV7-2	TRBJ2-1	CASSPLGGNYNEQFF	TGTGCCAGCAGCCCCCTAGGGGGAAACTACAATGAGCAGTTCTTC
.	once	12	TRBV5-4	TRBJ1-2	CASSGGTAAYTF	TGTGCCAGCAGCGGGGGGACGGCCGCCTACACCTTC
.	.	13	TRBV9	TRBJ2-7	CASSVVLGGEQYF	TGTGCCAGCAGCGTAGTATTGGGGGGAGAGCAGTACTTC
TRBD1	.	15	TRBV5-4	TRBJ1-2	CASSSGQGIVGGYTF	TGTGCCAGCAGTTCTGGACAGGGGATAGTTGGTGGCTACACCTTC
.	.	15	TRBV7-7	TRBJ2-1	CASSLGQGGHNEQFF	TGTGCCAGCAGCTTAGGACAGGGAGGCCACAATGAGCAGTTCTTC
.	.	13	TRBV7-2	TRBJ1-4	CASSPNHGEKLFF	TGTGCCAGCAGCCCTAACCACGGGGAAAAACTGTTTTTT
.	.	18	TRBV5-1	TRBJ2-6	CASSLTLRRGTGANVLTF	TGCGCCAGCAGCTTAACATTGAGGAGGGGAACTGGGGCCAACGTCCTGACTTTC
TRBD1	few	14	TRBV28	TRBJ2-7	CASTPGQRFHEQYF	TGTGCCAGCACCCCGGGACAGCGTTTCCACGAGCAGTACTTC
TRBD2	.	15	TRBV7-6	TRBJ2-2	CASSSGLADTGELFF	TGTGCCAGCAGCTCGGGACTAGCGGACACCGGGGAGCTGTTTTTT
TRBD1	.	13	TRBV6-6	TRBJ1-4	CASEGATNEKLFF	TGTGCCAGCGAGGGGGCGACTAATGAAAAACTGTTTTTT
TRBD2	.	16	TRBV14	TRBJ2-1	CASSRTSGGVYNEQFF	TGTGCCAGCAGCCGGACTAGCGGGGGGGTGTACAATGAGCAGTTCTTC
TRBD1	.	14	TRBV6-4	TRBJ1-2	CASSPTGGVYGYTF	TGTGCCAGCAGCCCAACAGGGGGCGTCTATGGCTACACCTTC
.	.	15	TRBV6-1	TRBJ2-3	CASSEGTAKVDTQYF	TGTGCCAGCAGTGAAGGGACAGCTAAAGTGGATACGCAGTATTTT
.	.	12	TRBV19	TRBJ1-1	CASSQPADEAFF	TGTGCCAGTAGTCAACCTGCGGATGAAGCTTTCTTT
.	.	12	TRBV11-2	TRBJ2-7	CASSFPSHEQYF	TGTGCCAGCAGCTTCCCTAGCCACGAGCAGTACTTC
TRBD1	.	16	TRBV9	TRBJ2-2	CASSATTGIPNGELFF	TGTGCCAGCAGCGCAACGACAGGGATCCCCAACGGGGAGCTGTTTTTT
TRBD2	once	15	TRBV4-1	TRBJ2-5	CASSLNEGGQETQYF	TGCGCCAGCAGCCTTAACGAGGGAGGGCAAGAGACCCAGTACTTC
.	.	13	TRBV28	TRBJ1-5	CATGTNSNQPQHF	TGTGCCACTGGGACAAATAGCAATCAGCCCCAGCATTTT
.	.	16	TRBV4-3	TRBJ2-7	CASSQDLRTTGVEQYF	TGCGCCAGCAGCCAAGATCTGCGCACCACCGGGGTCGAGCAGTACTTC
.	.	15	TRBV5-1	TRBJ2-7	CASSREAVGIYEQYF	TGCGCCAGCAGCAGGGAGGCGGTGGGGATCTACGAGCAGTACTTC
TRBD1	.	17	TRBV4-1	TRBJ2-2	CASSQAGIGTATGELFF	TGCGCCAGCAGCCAGGCCGGTATCGGGACAGCGACCGGGGAGCTGTTTTTT
.	.	16	TRBV6-1	TRBJ1-2	CASSEAPSPGPYGYTF	TGTGCCAGCAGTGAAGCTCCCTCCCCAGGCCCATATGGCTACACCTTC
.	.	13	TRBV11-1	TRBJ2-5	CASSVGEKETQYF	TGTGCCAGCAGCGTCGGGGAAAAAGAGACCCAGTACTTC